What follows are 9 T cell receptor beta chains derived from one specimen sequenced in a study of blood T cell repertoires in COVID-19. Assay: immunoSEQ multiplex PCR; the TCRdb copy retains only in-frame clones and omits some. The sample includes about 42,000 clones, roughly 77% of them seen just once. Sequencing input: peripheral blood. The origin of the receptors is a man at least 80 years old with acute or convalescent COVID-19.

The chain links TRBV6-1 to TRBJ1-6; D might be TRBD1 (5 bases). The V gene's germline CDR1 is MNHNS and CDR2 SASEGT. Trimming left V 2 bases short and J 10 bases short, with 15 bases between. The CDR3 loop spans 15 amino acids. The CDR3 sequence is CASSEKGVDGSPLHF. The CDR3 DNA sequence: TGTGCCAGCAGTGAAAAAGGGGTGGACGGGTCACCCCTCCACTTT.

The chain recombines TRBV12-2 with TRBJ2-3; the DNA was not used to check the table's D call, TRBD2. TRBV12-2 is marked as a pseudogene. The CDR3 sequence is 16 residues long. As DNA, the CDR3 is TGTGCAAGTCGCTTACGGACTAGCGGGAGTAAAGATACGCAGTATTTT. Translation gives CASRLRTSGSKDTQYF.

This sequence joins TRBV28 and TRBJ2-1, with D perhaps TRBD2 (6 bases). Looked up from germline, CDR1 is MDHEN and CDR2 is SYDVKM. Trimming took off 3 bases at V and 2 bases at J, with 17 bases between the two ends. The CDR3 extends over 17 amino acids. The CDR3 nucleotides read TGTGCCAGCAGTTTCGTAGTGTGGCGGGAAACCTACAATGAGCAGTTCTTC. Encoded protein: CASSFVVWRETYNEQFF. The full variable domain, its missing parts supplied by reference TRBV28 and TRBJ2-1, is DVKVTQSSRYLVKRTGEKVFLECVQDMDHENMFWYRQDPGLGLRLIYFSYDVKMKEKGDIPEGYSVSREKKERFSLILESASTNQTSMYLCASSFVVWRETYNEQFFGPGTRLTVL.

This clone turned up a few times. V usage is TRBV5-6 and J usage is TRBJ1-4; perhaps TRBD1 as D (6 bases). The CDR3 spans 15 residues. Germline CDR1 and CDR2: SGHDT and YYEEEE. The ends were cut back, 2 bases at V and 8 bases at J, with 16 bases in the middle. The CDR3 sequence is CASSFSGGLGEKLFF. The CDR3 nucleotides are TGTGCCAGCAGCTTCTCCGGGGGGCTAGGAGAAAAACTGTTTTTT.

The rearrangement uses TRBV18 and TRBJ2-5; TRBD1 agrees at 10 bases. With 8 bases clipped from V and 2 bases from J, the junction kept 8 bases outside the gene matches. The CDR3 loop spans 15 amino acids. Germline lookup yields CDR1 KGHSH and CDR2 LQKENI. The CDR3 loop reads CASTWTGGKQETQYF. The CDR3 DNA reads TGTGCCAGCACCTGGACAGGGGGTAAACAAGAGACCCAGTACTTC. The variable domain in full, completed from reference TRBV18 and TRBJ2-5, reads NAGVMQNPRHLVRRRGQEARLRCSPMKGHSHVYWYRQLPEEGLKFMVYLQKENIIDESGMPKERFSAEFPKEGPSILRIQQVVRGDSAAYFCASTWTGGKQETQYFGPGTRLLVL.

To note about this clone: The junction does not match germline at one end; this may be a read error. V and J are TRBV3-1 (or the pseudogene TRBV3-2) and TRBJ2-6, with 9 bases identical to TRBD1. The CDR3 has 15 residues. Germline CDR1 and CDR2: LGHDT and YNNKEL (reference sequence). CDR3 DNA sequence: TGTGCCAGCAGCCAAGAATTGACAGGGGGCAACGTCCTGACTTTC. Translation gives CASSQELTGGNVLTF.

The CDR3: CASSLWGLASTKGSEQYF. In DNA form, the CDR3 reads TGTGCCAGCAGTTTATGGGGACTAGCGTCTACCAAGGGGTCTGAGCAGTACTTC. The rearrangement joins TRBV27 to TRBJ2-7; 10 positions match TRBD2. Germline CDR1 reads MNHEY; CDR2 reads SMNVEV (reference sequence). Unmatched junction bases numbered 16, after V lost 1 base and J lost 7 bases. The length of the CDR3 is 18 residues.

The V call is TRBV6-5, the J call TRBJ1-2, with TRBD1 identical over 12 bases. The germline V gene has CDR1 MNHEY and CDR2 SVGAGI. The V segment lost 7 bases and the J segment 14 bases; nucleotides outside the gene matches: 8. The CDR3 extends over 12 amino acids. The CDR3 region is CASNPGQGAKTF. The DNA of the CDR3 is TGTGCCAGCAATCCGGGACAGGGGGCAAAGACCTTC.

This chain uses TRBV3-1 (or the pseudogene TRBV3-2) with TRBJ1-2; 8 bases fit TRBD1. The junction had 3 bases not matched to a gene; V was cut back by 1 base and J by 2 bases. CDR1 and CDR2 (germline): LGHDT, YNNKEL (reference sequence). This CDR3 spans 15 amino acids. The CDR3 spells CASSQGAGGNYGYTF. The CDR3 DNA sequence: TGTGCCAGCAGCCAAGGTGCAGGGGGCAACTATGGCTACACCTTC.